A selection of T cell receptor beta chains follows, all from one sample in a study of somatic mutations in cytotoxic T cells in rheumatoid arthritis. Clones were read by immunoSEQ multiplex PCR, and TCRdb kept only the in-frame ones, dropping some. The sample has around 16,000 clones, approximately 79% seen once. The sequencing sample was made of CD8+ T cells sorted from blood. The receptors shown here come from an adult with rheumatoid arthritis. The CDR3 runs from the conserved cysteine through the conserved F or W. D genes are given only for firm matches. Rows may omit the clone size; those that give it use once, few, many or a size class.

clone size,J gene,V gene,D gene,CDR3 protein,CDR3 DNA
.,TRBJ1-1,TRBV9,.,CASSVASGGNTEAFF,TGTGCCAGCAGCGTAGCCTCCGGGGGAAACACTGAAGCTTTCTTT
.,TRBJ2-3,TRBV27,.,CASSIRGRGSDTQYF,TGTGCCAGCTCGATTCGGGGGAGAGGGTCAGATACGCAGTATTTT
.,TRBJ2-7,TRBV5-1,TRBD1,CASSLAHRGDEQYF,TGCGCCAGCAGCTTGGCCCACAGGGGGGACGAGCAGTACTTC
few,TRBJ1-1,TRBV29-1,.,CSVSNTEAFF,TGCAGCGTCTCGAACACTGAAGCTTTCTTT
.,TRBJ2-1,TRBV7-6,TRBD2,CASSARGLAGVEQFF,TGTGCCAGCAGCGCCCGGGGACTAGCGGGAGTCGAGCAGTTCTTC
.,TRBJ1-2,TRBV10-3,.,CAVNSLQRGYGYTF,TGTGCCGTTAATAGCCTTCAACGGGGCTATGGCTACACCTTC
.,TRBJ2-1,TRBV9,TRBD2,CASSVGLAGEGEQFF,TGTGCCAGCAGCGTAGGACTAGCGGGAGAGGGTGAGCAGTTCTTC
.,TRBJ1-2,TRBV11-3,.,CASSLGGPVIGGYTF,TGTGCCAGCAGCTTAGGGGGCCCAGTTATAGGGGGCTACACCTTC
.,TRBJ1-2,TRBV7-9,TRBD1,CASSLGGTGDVYGYTF,TGTGCCAGCAGCTTGGGGGGGACAGGGGATGTCTATGGCTACACCTTC
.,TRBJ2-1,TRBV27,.,CASRSVLAYNEQFF,TGTGCCAGCAGGAGCGTCTTGGCCTACAATGAGCAGTTCTTC
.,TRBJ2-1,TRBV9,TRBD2,CASSEALAGGLEQFF,TGTGCCAGCAGCGAAGCCCTAGCGGGAGGTCTTGAGCAGTTCTTC
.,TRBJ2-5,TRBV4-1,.,CASSQVFGIETQYF,TGCGCCAGCAGCCAAGTTTTCGGGATCGAGACCCAGTACTTC
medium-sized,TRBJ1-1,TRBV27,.,CASSLTPSWGAFF,TGTGCCAGCAGTTTAACCCCATCGTGGGGAGCTTTCTTT
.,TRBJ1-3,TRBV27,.,CASSLWGGPGNTIYF,TGTGCCAGCAGTTTATGGGGAGGGCCCGGAAACACCATATATTTT
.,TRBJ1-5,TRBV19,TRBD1,CASSIVVTGEQPQHF,TGTGCCAGTAGTATAGTAGTGACAGGGGAACAGCCCCAGCATTTT
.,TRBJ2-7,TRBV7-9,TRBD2,CASSLLAGASNHEQYF,TGTGCCAGCAGCCTATTAGCGGGAGCTTCAAACCACGAGCAGTACTTC
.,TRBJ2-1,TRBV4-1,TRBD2,CASSQESGTFNEQFF,TGCGCCAGCAGCCAAGAAAGCGGGACCTTTAATGAGCAGTTCTTC
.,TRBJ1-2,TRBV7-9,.,CASSLREANYGYTF,TGTGCCAGCAGCCTCAGGGAAGCTAACTATGGCTACACCTTC
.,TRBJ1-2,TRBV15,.,CATSSDVGGYTF,TGTGCCACCAGCAGTGATGTGGGTGGCTACACCTTC
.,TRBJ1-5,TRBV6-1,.,CAGGFSNQPQHF,TGTGCCGGGGGGTTCAGCAATCAGCCCCAGCATTTT
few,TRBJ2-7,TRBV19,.,CASSWAWDGSYEQYF,TGTGCCAGTAGTTGGGCCTGGGACGGGTCCTACGAGCAGTACTTC
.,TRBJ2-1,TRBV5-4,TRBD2,CASSPGGEEQFF,TGTGCCAGCAGCCCGGGGGGGGAGGAGCAGTTCTTC